This T cell receptor beta chain derives from a study of cytomegalovirus exposure and HLA in healthy donors. This CDR3 has 13 residues. Looked up from germline, CDR1 is MDHEN and CDR2 is SYDVKM. V was trimmed by 6 bases and J by 4 bases, leaving 13 bases between them. This PCR relied on a set of 60 Vbeta primers and 13 Jbeta primers. In the authors' methods: A later analysis tallied approximately 87 million unique TCR beta chains, 9 million to 12 million of them shared. Profiling relied on immunoSEQ multiplex PCR, and the TCRdb table lists in-frame clones only, not all of them. The D gene and trimming were derived from the DNA, and the V and J assignments and clone size from that table. The table has more than 95,000 clones, roughly 70% seen once.

Material for sequencing was PBMCs. The receptor was isolated from a man aged 35 to 55 in good health and CMV-seropositive. The V call is TRBV28, the J call TRBJ2-7, with D possibly being TRBD2 (6 bases). The CDR3 spells CASSWGLLYEQYF. As DNA, the CDR3 is TGTGCCAGCAGCTGGGGACTGCTTTACGAGCAGTACTTC. Supplemented by reference TRBV28 and TRBJ2-7, the full variable domain reads DVKVTQSSRYLVKRTGEKVFLECVQDMDHENMFWYRQDPGLGLRLIYFSYDVKMKEKGDIPEGYSVSREKKERFSLILESASTNQTSMYLCASSWGLLYEQYFGPGTRLTVT.